This TCR beta chain was recorded in a study of cytomegalovirus exposure and HLA in healthy donors. Study-level results: Segments of the TCR beta V type were, in most cases, productive about 87% or about 30% of the time in an earlier analysis. In a later analysis, at a false discovery rate of 0.05, approximately 16,000 TCR beta sequences matched HLA alleles. Beyond CMV serostatus, there was no information to go on about immune exposure.

It was with 60 Vbeta and 13 Jbeta primers that the PCR ran. Method: immunoSEQ multiplex PCR; TCRdb's copy keeps in-frame clones and lacks some. The table records under 200,000 clones, over 80% of them present only once. The CDR3 is made up of 14 amino acids. Germline V gene lookup returns CDR1 LGHNA and CDR2 YSLEER. V lost 3 bases, J lost 4 bases, and 9 bases lay in between. Regarding this clone: The antigen remains undetermined.

The J gene is TRBJ2-2, the V gene TRBV4-3; a weak D match, TRBD2 (6 bases). The sequencing input was PBMCs. This clonotype was obtained from a woman in her 50s in good health and CMV-seropositive. The CDR3 here is CASSHASATGELFF. The DNA of the CDR3 is TGCGCCAGCAGCCACGCTAGCGCCACCGGGGAGCTGTTTTTT.